A selection of T cell receptor beta chains follows, all from one sample in a study of cytomegalovirus exposure and HLA in healthy donors. Here immunoSEQ multiplex PCR was the method, and the copy in TCRdb shows in-frame clones only, minus some. The table has roughly 150,000 clones, around 75% seen once; the top ten hold about 1.2%. The sample comprised PBMCs. The receptors here all came from a female donor in good health and CMV-seronegative. CDR3s include the opening cysteine and the closing phenylalanine or tryptophan. Each record gives: D gene, clone size, J gene, V gene, CDR3 DNA, CDR3 protein. A D gene is named only where the DNA matches it firmly. Rows may omit the clone size; those that give it use once, few, many or a size class.

>TRBD1|.|TRBJ1-1|TRBV5-1
TGCGCCAGCAGCCGGCGGGGACAGGCTCTCACTGAAGCTTTCTTT
CASSRRGQALTEAFF
>.|.|TRBJ2-7|TRBV10-3
TGTGCCATCAGTGAGTCGAGCAGGACATACGAGCAGTACTTC
CAISESSRTYEQYF
>.|.|TRBJ2-7|TRBV6-6
TGTGCCAGCAGTTTCACAGGCTACGAGCAGTACTTC
CASSFTGYEQYF
>TRBD2|few|TRBJ2-6|TRBV28
TGTGCCAGCAGTTCATTGGGGCTAGCGGGAGCATCAGGGGCCAACGTCCTGACTTTC
CASSSLGLAGASGANVLTF
>TRBD1|.|TRBJ1-5|TRBV7-9
TGTGCCAGCAGCCCTGGACAGGACTTTGGGCCCCAGCATTTT
CASSPGQDFGPQHF
>.|.|TRBJ2-5|TRBV6-5
TGTGCCAGCAGTGCAGTTGGAGAAGAGACCCAGTACTTC
CASSAVGEETQYF
>TRBD1|.|TRBJ2-1|TRBV2
TGTGCCAGCAGTGCACTCCCCGGGACAGGGAATGAGCAGTTCTTC
CASSALPGTGNEQFF
>TRBD1|.|TRBJ1-5|TRBV11-2
TGTGCCAGCAGCCGACAGGGGCCTCATAGCAATCAGCCCCAGCATTTT
CASSRQGPHSNQPQHF
>.|.|TRBJ1-2|TRBV10-3
TGTGCCATCAGTACAGGAGACTATGGCTACACCTTC
CAISTGDYGYTF
>.|.|TRBJ2-3|TRBV9
TGTGCCAGCAGCGTAGGAGAAATCACAGATACGCAGTATTTT
CASSVGEITDTQYF
>.|.|TRBJ2-1|TRBV30
TGTGCCTGGAGTTCAGGGGAACCGGACCACTACAATGAGCAGTTCTTC
CAWSSGEPDHYNEQFF
>TRBD2|once|TRBJ2-3|TRBV5-1
TGCGCCAGCAGCTCTCTGACGGGAGGGTACACAGATACGCAGTATTTT
CASSSLTGGYTDTQYF
>TRBD1|few|TRBJ1-1|TRBV19
TGTGCCAGTAGTAAGGGGACAGGAGGCACTGAAGCTTTCTTT
CASSKGTGGTEAFF
>TRBD2|.|TRBJ2-2|TRBV2
TGTGCCAGCAAGGGGACTATTAACACCGGGGAGCTGTTTTTT
CASKGTINTGELFF
>TRBD1|.|TRBJ1-2|TRBV6-1
TGTGCCAGCAGTCCGGGACAGGCCCCTTATGGCTACACCTTC
CASSPGQAPYGYTF
>TRBD1|.|TRBJ1-1|TRBV7-9
TGTGCCAGCAGCCCTCTGACAGGGAGTGTGGGCAACACTGAAGCTTTCTTT
CASSPLTGSVGNTEAFF
>TRBD1|.|TRBJ1-2|TRBV5-1
TGCGCCAGCAGCTTGGGCCGGACAGGGAATGGCTACACCTTC
CASSLGRTGNGYTF
>.|.|TRBJ2-7|TRBV6-5
TGTGCCAGCAGTTACATAGCGCTAAGCTCCTACGAGCAGTACTTC
CASSYIALSSYEQYF